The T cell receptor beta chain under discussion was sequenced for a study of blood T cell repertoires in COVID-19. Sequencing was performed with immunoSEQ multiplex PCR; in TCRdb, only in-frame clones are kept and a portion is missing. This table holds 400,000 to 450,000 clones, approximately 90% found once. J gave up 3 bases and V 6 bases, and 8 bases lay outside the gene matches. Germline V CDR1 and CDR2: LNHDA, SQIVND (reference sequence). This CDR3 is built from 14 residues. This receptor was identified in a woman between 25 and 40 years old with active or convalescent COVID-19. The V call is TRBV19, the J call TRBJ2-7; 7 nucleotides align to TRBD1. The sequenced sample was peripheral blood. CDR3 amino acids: CASSMGQPNYEQYF. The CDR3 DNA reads TGTGCCAGTAGCATGGGACAGCCAAACTACGAGCAGTACTTC.